Reported below is one TCR beta chain. This clonotype occurred a few times. Its antigen remains undetermined. The input lacks base qualities; no much larger clone sits a single base away. Library method: 5' RACE. This sample was sequenced with an Illumina HiSeq 2000. A universal primer binding site was introduced by template switching, and a unique molecular identifier was present in the final cDNA, enabling accurate counting of TCR cDNA molecules. Specific primers in the conserved constant-segment region were used to synthesize first-strand cDNA for the TCR alpha and beta chains. To control for contamination, every cDNA library was double barcoded, receiving both a SMART-Mk sample barcode and Illumina barcodes. TruSeq adapter sequences, together with Illumina sample barcodes, were added in two successive PCR steps. TCR alpha and beta cDNA libraries were sequenced on the Illumina HiSeq platform with custom primers. For the original study's pipeline: Raw reads were processed with MiGEC to extract unique molecular identifiers, and MiXCR was used to determine CDR3 positions. For each individual, recombination models were inferred using an EM algorithm with the repgenHMM and IGoR tools. The analysis of shared clonotypes was done with the tcR package in R, with sharing normalized by the product of cloneset sizes. Out-of-frame nonproductive sequences were analyzed to study raw recombination free of thymic and clonal selection effects. TCRdb trimmed the raw reads at Q25, called clones with MiXCR and kept productive beta chains. Each record represents a unique CDR3 protein, reported with the most common genes and DNA among its rows. These V and J calls are TCRdb output, not the study's own analysis. Recorded for this sample are 200,000 to 300,000 distinct CDR3 sequences; about 13% of them occurred a single time. 4% to 5% of the sample is in the top ten clones.

These data come from a study of identical twins (dated by TCRdb to about 2016). About the full investigation: To test whether fetal clonotypes persist, this study deep-sequenced TCR alpha and beta repertoires from monozygotic twins, from unrelated adults of various ages, and from cord blood. To rule out contamination, replicate twin experiments were performed at different times with different library preparation protocols.

Every donor in the study was a healthy Caucasian. Three pairs of female monozygotic twins, all aged 18 to 29 years, made up the twin cohort. Using Miltenyi CD45RO+ enrichment and human naive T-cell isolation kits, memory (CD45RO+) and naive T cells were isolated from PBMC. What the study reported, not specific to this receptor: A weaker excess of twin sharing was found in beta out-of-frame sequences because the signal-to-noise ratio was lowered by fewer shared sequences. Abundant cord blood beta clonotypes carried fewer insertions; young adult naive repertoires showed a weaker similar trend, while memory repertoires showed none. Conclusions relied on cross-sectional statistical analysis, since the same donors could not be followed over many years. Invariant T cells such as MAIT and iNKT could partly confound zero-insertion analyses, though diverse VJ usage argued against this for most clonotypes. Compared with coincidental sharing between unrelated individuals, out-of-frame TCR alpha sequences shared between twins showed an excess of sequences with low generation probability. In monozygotic twins, out-of-frame TCR alpha sharing was systematically underestimated by recombination models, although the models agreed with sharing between unrelated individuals.

The CDR3 contains 18 residues, cysteine and phenylalanine counted. The retained sequence is limited to the CDR3, 54 bases, with the frame set at the first base. The germline V and J ends show losses of 2 bases and 6 bases respectively, and no gene match explains 10 bases of the junction. For CDR1 and CDR2, the germline V gene lists SGHAT and FQNNGV. A further study also used this sample, focusing on yellow fever vaccine responses in identical twins. Reported in the second study: The T cell response to vaccination in identical twins was reported by the authors to appear partly convergent and partly personalized. In identical twins, the study followed T cell clones that responded to the vaccine with precision.

This clonotype was sampled from a woman between 18 and 29 years old in good health. The V gene is TRBV11-2 and the J gene is TRBJ2-6; 10 middle bases align to TRBD1. Sequencing input: memory (CD45RO+) T cells sorted from blood. Read against the paper, the sample's cell subset or site label means: CD45RO+ enriched T cells. The CDR3 is CASSLKRTGGQVANVLTF. The nucleotide sequence reads as follows: TGTGCCAGCAGCTTAAAAAGGACAGGGGGGCAAGTGGCCAACGTCCTGACTTTC.